The clone carrying this T cell receptor beta chain came up once. In the original processing: Nucleated cell counts were estimated from reference gene primer amplification. Using immunoSEQ multiplex PCR, the repertoire was profiled, and TCRdb retains in-frame clones only, with some absent. That table is the source of V, J and clone size, and D and trimming were worked out from the DNA. This table holds about 180,000 clones, roughly 84% found once. The data belong to a study of blood T cell repertoires in COVID-19. For the study at large: Material from acute and convalescent COVID-19 was sourced from the United States, Italy and Spain.

Participant age was about 18 to 95 years, and participants resided in fewer than 30 US areas. Trimming shortened V by 8 bases and J by 6 bases, and 20 bases separated the two germline ends. The CDR3 is 15 amino acids. Germline V gene sequence: CDR1 SGHTA, CDR2 FQGNSA. The J gene is TRBJ2-1, the V gene TRBV7-2; tentatively, D is TRBD1 (6 bases). Sample: PBMCs or T cells enriched from blood (not recorded which). The receptor comes from a man aged 50-60 years who had recovered from COVID-19. The CDR3 reads CASGPDRNRGNEQFF. The CDR3 bases are TGTGCCAGCGGACCCGACAGGAACCGGGGCAATGAGCAGTTCTTC.